This T cell receptor (beta chain) was captured in a study of cytomegalovirus exposure and HLA in healthy donors. Study-level results: Listed as cytomegalovirus-associated were 170 or so TCR beta chains.

The PCR employed 60 Vbeta primers together with 13 Jbeta primers. Generated by immunoSEQ multiplex PCR, the TCRdb table keeps only in-frame clones and is missing some. The data contain approximately 150,000 clones, roughly two thirds of them singletons. Comments on this clone: Its antigen is not identified.

The clonotype originates from a woman younger than 45 in good health and CMV-seronegative. Sequences were obtained from PBMCs.

CDR3 sequence (DNA): TGTGCCAGCAGTGAAACCTCGTGGGGGGGTCAGCCCCAGCATTTT. This codes for CASSETSWGGQPQHF. The rearrangement uses TRBV2 and TRBJ1-5, with a possible D match to TRBD1 (5 bases). The CDR3 is made up of 15 amino acids. Trimming removed 2 bases at V and 6 bases at J, with 14 bases between. Germline lookup yields CDR1 SNHLY and CDR2 FYNNEI.